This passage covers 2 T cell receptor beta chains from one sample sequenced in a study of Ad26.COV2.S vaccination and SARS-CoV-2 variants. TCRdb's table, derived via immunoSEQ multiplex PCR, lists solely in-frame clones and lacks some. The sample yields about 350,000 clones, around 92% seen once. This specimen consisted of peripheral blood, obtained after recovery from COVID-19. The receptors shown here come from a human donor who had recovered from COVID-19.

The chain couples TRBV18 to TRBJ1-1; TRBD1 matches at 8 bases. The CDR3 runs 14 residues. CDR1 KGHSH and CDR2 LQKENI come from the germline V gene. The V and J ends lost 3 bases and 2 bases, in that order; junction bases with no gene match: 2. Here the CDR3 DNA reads TGTGCCAGCTCACCGACAGGGGCCAACACTGAAGCTTTCTTT. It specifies CASSPTGANTEAFF.

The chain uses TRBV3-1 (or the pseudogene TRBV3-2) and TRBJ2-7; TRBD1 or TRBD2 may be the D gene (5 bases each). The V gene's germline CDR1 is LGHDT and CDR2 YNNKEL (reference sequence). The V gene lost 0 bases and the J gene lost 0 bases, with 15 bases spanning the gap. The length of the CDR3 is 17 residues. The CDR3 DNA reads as TGTGCCAGCAGCCAAGAAAAACGGGGCAGGCCCTCCTACGAGCAGTACTTC. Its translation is CASSQEKRGRPSYEQYF.